These 28 T cell receptor beta chains came from one sample sequenced in a study of cytotoxic CD8 clonotypes in ibrutinib-treated CLL. Method: immunoSEQ multiplex PCR; TCRdb's copy keeps in-frame clones and lacks some. The sample shows 330,000 or so clones, roughly 67% of them seen only once. The sequencing used PBMCs, collected after 36 months of ibrutinib treatment. All receptors come from a human donor with chronic lymphocytic leukemia.

This clone was counted a few times. This specimen includes other DNA sequences encoding the same CDR3. The genes are TRBV29-1 and TRBJ2-1; no clear D gene. Per germline, CDR1 SQVTM and CDR2 ANQGSEA. Trimming removed 3 bases from V and 0 bases from J, with 6 bases in between. The CDR3 runs to 13 residues. CDR3 nucleotide sequence: TGCAGCGTTGATCGGAGCTCCTACAATGAGCAGTTCTTC. Protein sequence: CSVDRSSYNEQFF.

A few counts support this clone. V and J are TRBV10-1 and TRBJ2-1, with 7 nucleotides matching TRBD2. Germline-derived CDR1 and CDR2 are WNHNN and SYGVQD (reference sequence). The CDR3 extends over 12 amino acids. After removal of 5 bases from V and 7 bases from J, the junction contained 2 bases not matched to a gene. The CDR3: CASSFGGNEQFF. The CDR3 coding sequence is TGCGCCAGCAGTTTCGGGGGGAATGAGCAGTTCTTC.

The chain links TRBV27 to TRBJ2-7; TRBD1 matches 8 bases. The junction had 17 bases not matched to a gene; V was cut back by 5 bases and J by 2 bases. Per the germline V gene, CDR1 is MNHEY and CDR2 is SMNVEV (reference sequence). This CDR3 spans 18 amino acids. The CDR3 protein is CASSRTGLLQHQTYEQYF. The CDR3, as DNA: TGTGCCAGCAGTAGGACAGGGCTTCTACAACACCAAACCTACGAGCAGTACTTC.

In its sample, this clone was seen a few times. The chain uses TRBV2 and TRBJ1-2; D gene unclear. CDR1 and CDR2 (germline): SNHLY, FYNNEI. V was pared by 6 bases and J by 5 bases, with 7 bases between. The CDR3 runs 11 residues. The CDR3 loop is CASRLGYGYTF. CDR3 nucleotides: TGTGCCAGCAGACTAGGATATGGCTACACCTTC.

The chain carries TRBV29-1 and TRBJ2-7, with D possibly TRBD1 on 6 matching bases. The CDR3 covers 14 residues. The V and J ends lost 4 bases and 0 bases respectively, with 13 bases between them. Germline V gives CDR1 SQVTM, CDR2 ANQGSEA. CDR3 loop: CSVATGTNSYEQYF. CDR3 nucleotide sequence: TGCAGCGTTGCCACCGGGACAAACTCCTACGAGCAGTACTTC.

CDR3 loop: CASSPRDSSSYNEQFF. The CDR3 nucleotides are TGTGCCAGCAGCCCCCGGGATTCTAGCTCCTACAATGAGCAGTTCTTC. The V and J genes are TRBV11-1 and TRBJ2-1, with D possibly TRBD2 on 5 matching bases. The CDR3 has 16 amino acids. The V gene lost 5 bases and the J gene lost 0 bases, with 14 bases spanning the gap. Germline lookup yields CDR1 SGHAT and CDR2 FQDESV (reference sequence).

This clone was recorded a few times. The chain couples TRBV7-3 to TRBJ1-5, with D perhaps TRBD1 (6 bases). This CDR3 is 17 amino acids long. Germline V gene data show CDR1 as SGHTA and CDR2 as FQGTGA. V was cut by 1 base and J by 0 bases, with 13 bases left in between. Here the CDR3 reads CASSLRGQIHSNQPQHF. CDR3 sequence (DNA): TGTGCCAGCAGCTTAAGAGGACAGATACATAGCAATCAGCCCCAGCATTTT.

A note on this clone: Being one base from a much bigger clone, this may be a read error. Within the sample, other DNA sequences also encode this same CDR3. The V call is TRBV5-1, the J call TRBJ2-1, with D hard to call. Germline V lookup: CDR1 SGHRS, CDR2 YFSETQ. Trimming cost V 0 bases and J 7 bases, with 2 bases left between them. CDR3 length: 11 residues. CDR3 sequence: CASSLGNEQFF. The CDR3 DNA reads TGCGCCAGCAGCTTGGGGAATGAGCAGTTCTTC.

The rearrangement joins TRBV5-4 to TRBJ2-5; tentatively, D is TRBD1 or TRBD2 (6 bases each). Looked up from germline, CDR1 is SGHNT and CDR2 is YYREEE (reference sequence). Trimming took 5 bases from V and 5 from J, leaving 16 bases between them. The CDR3 extends over 14 amino acids. CDR3 sequence reads: CASSTWGAWETQYF. CDR3 coding DNA: TGTGCCAGCAGTACCTGGGGGGCCTGGGAGACCCAGTACTTC.

The chain links TRBV11-2 to TRBJ2-7; 8 bases are shared with TRBD2. The trim removed 2 bases at V and 2 bases at J, leaving 2 bases unmatched. Germline CDR1 reads SGHAT; CDR2 reads FQNNGV. The CDR3 has 14 residues. CDR3 region: CASSLTSGPYEQYF. Here the CDR3 DNA reads TGTGCCAGCAGCTTAACTAGCGGCCCCTACGAGCAGTACTTC.

The genes are TRBV2 and TRBJ2-3, with a tentative D call TRBD2 (5 bases). The V end was cut by 5 bases, the J end by 1 base, with 13 bases between. Germline CDR1 SNHLY, CDR2 FYNNEI. This CDR3 is built from 15 residues. CDR3 sequence (DNA): TGTGCCAGCAGTCTACTAGGAGTAGGCACAGATACGCAGTATTTT. This gives the protein CASSLLGVGTDTQYF.

The V and J genes are TRBV2 and TRBJ2-5; perhaps D is TRBD1 or TRBD2 (5 bases each). CDR1 is SNHLY and CDR2 is FYNNEI in the germline V gene. With 5 bases removed from V and 5 bases from J, the gap between germline ends came to 9 bases. This CDR3 has 12 residues. CDR3 sequence: CASSSWGETQYF. CDR3 DNA sequence: TGTGCCAGCAGTTCATGGGGGGAGACCCAGTACTTC.

The chain carries TRBV19 and TRBJ2-7, with D maybe TRBD1 (6 bases). CDR1 is LNHDA and CDR2 is SQIVND in the germline V gene (reference sequence). Trimming cost V 1 base and J 0 bases, with 16 bases left between them. The CDR3 has 17 residues. In DNA, the CDR3 is TGTGCCAGTAGTATAGCCCACCTAGGGGGAGCCTCCTACGAGCAGTACTTC. It specifies CASSIAHLGGASYEQYF.

There are a few counts of this clone. The chain carries TRBV19 and TRBJ2-2; D might be TRBD1 or TRBD2, each matching 5 bases. With 6 bases removed from V and 4 bases from J, the gap between germline ends came to 9 bases. This CDR3 has 13 amino acids. The germline CDR1 and CDR2 sequences are LNHDA and SQIVND (reference sequence). CDR3 loop: CASRLRGTGELFF. CDR3 DNA sequence: TGTGCCAGTAGGTTGAGGGGCACCGGGGAGCTGTTTTTT. Full variable domain (rest looked up from reference TRBV19 and TRBJ2-2): DGGITQSPKYLFRKEGQNVTLSCEQNLNHDAMYWYRQDPGQGLRLIYYSQIVNDFQKGDIAEGYSVSREKKESFPLTVTSAQKNPTAFYLCASRLRGTGELFFGEGSRLTVL.

CDR3 residues: CASSPKPGQGVNEQFF. The CDR3 nucleotides read TGTGCCAGCAGCCCCAAGCCGGGACAGGGAGTCAATGAGCAGTTCTTC. V is TRBV7-8 and J is TRBJ2-1; 9 bases agree with TRBD1. The V segment lost 5 bases and the J segment 6 bases; nucleotides outside the gene matches: 11. The V gene's germline CDR1 is SGHVS and CDR2 FQNEAQ. The CDR3 is made up of 16 amino acids.

The chain links TRBV27 to TRBJ1-2; D perhaps matches TRBD1 (6 bases). The CDR3 loop spans 15 amino acids. Looked up from germline, CDR1 is MNHEY and CDR2 is SMNVEV (reference sequence). V gave up 6 bases and J gave up 0 bases, with 14 bases separating them. The CDR3 DNA follows: TGTGCCAGCAGATATTCCGGGACAACTAACTATGGCTACACCTTC. It specifies CASRYSGTTNYGYTF.

This clone was seen a few times. The DNA for the CDR3 is TGCGCCAGCAGCCCGGGAACGAACACCGGGGAGCTGTTTTTT. Its protein is CASSPGTNTGELFF. The chain joins TRBV5-1 to TRBJ2-2, with D possibly being TRBD2 (5 bases). Germline assignment: CDR1 SGHRS and CDR2 YFSETQ. The CDR3 extends over 14 amino acids. Deletions cut 4 bases from V and 0 bases from J, with 7 bases between.

V usage is TRBV29-1 and J usage is TRBJ1-1; D not resolved. The CDR3 has 17 amino acids. The ends were cut back, 0 bases at V and 4 bases at J, with 21 bases in the middle. Looked up from germline, CDR1 is SQVTM and CDR2 is ANQGSEA. The CDR3 loop is CSVEDRLRRDFFTEAFF. The DNA of the CDR3 is TGCAGCGTTGAAGATCGATTGAGGAGGGATTTTTTCACTGAAGCTTTCTTT. Full variable domain (rest looked up from reference TRBV29-1 and TRBJ1-1): SAVISQKPSRDICQRGTSLTIQCQVDSQVTMMFWYRQQPGQSLTLIATANQGSEATYESGFVIDKFPISRPNLTFSTLTVSNMSPEDSSIYLCSVEDRLRRDFFTEAFFGQGTRLTVV.

The rearrangement joins TRBV2 to TRBJ2-1, with TRBD2 as a possible D gene (6 bases). V was shortened by 10 bases and J by 6 bases, with 13 bases between the two germline ends. Germline values: CDR1 SNHLY, CDR2 FYNNEI. The CDR3 loop spans 12 amino acids. Written as DNA, the CDR3 is TGTGCCACCGCGGGAAGGGTCAATGAGCAGTTCTTC. This encodes CATAGRVNEQFF.

V usage is TRBV12-5 and J usage is TRBJ1-2, with 10 bases matching TRBD1. Germline V CDR1 and CDR2: LGHNT, FRNRAP. The CDR3 is 14 amino acids. The V segment lost 3 bases and the J segment 5 bases; nucleotides outside the gene matches: 3. CDR3 nucleotide sequence: TGTGCTAGTGGTTTTACGGGACAGGGGTATGGCTACACCTTC. Amino acids: CASGFTGQGYGYTF.

The genes are TRBV19 and TRBJ2-7; the match to TRBD1 covers 8 bases. The CDR3 extends over 14 amino acids. Losses at the gene ends were 7 bases for V and 0 bases for J; bases not matched to a gene: 5. CDR1 is LNHDA, CDR2 SQIVND, per germline (reference sequence). The CDR3 loop is CASTPGQGSYEQYF. The CDR3, as DNA: TGTGCCAGTACCCCTGGACAGGGCTCCTACGAGCAGTACTTC.

The CDR3 sequence: CASSPGTINEQFF. The CDR3 region has the DNA TGTGCCAGCAGCCCGGGGACCATCAATGAGCAGTTCTTC. The chain employs TRBV9 and TRBJ2-1; either TRBD1 or TRBD2 may supply D (5 bases each). The ends were cut back, 4 bases at V and 6 bases at J, with 11 bases in the middle. Germline values: CDR1 SGDLS, CDR2 YYNGEE. There are 13 residues in the CDR3.

This chain joins TRBV7-3 and TRBJ2-3, with D tentatively TRBD1 (7 bases). The V gene's germline CDR1 is SGHTA and CDR2 FQGTGA. This CDR3 is built from 17 residues. V was cut by 1 base and J by 1 base, with 15 bases left in between. The CDR3 DNA follows: TGTGCCAGCAGCTTAAGGGGAGCCAGGGGGGGCACAGATACGCAGTATTTT. Its translation: CASSLRGARGGTDTQYF.

There are a few counts of this clone. The gene calls are TRBV9 and TRBJ1-2; no reliable D call. The CDR3 length is 13 residues. V shed 2 bases and J shed 6 bases, with 11 bases lying between them. Per germline, CDR1 SGDLS and CDR2 YYNGEE. As DNA, the CDR3 is TGTGCCAGCAGCGTTGAGGGTTACAATGGCTACACCTTC. Encoded protein: CASSVEGYNGYTF.

V gene TRBV15 combines with J gene TRBJ2-7, with TRBD1 matching over 7 bases. V shed 0 bases, J shed 4 bases, and the junction held 9 bases outside the gene matches. This CDR3 comprises 16 residues. CDR1 is LNHNV, CDR2 YYDKDF, per germline (reference sequence). CDR3 bases: TGTGCCACCAGCAGAGATCTGTGGGGACAGACTTACGAGCAGTACTTC. Its protein is CATSRDLWGQTYEQYF.

J is TRBJ1-2 and V is TRBV7-2; 8 bases are a match to TRBD1. With 5 bases clipped from V and 3 bases from J, the junction kept 5 bases outside the gene matches. The CDR3 sequence is 14 residues long. Germline CDR1 reads SGHTA; CDR2 reads FQGNSA. The CDR3 DNA is TGTGCCAGCAGCACTACGACAGGGGACTATGGCTACACCTTC. Amino acids: CASSTTTGDYGYTF.

This chain joins TRBV23-1 and TRBJ2-7; 9 nucleotides line up with TRBD1. TRBV23-1 is noted as an ORF with a role that remains uncertain. J gave up 3 bases and V 3 bases, and 9 bases lay outside the gene matches. The CDR3 totals 16 residues. DNA for the CDR3: TGCGCCAGCAGTCACCACCGGGACAGGGTTTACTACGAGCAGTACTTC. This gives the protein CASSHHRDRVYYEQYF.

J is TRBJ2-1 and V is TRBV5-1; D remains unclear. Germline assignment: CDR1 SGHRS and CDR2 YFSETQ. V lost 4 bases and J lost 8, with 10 bases in between. This CDR3 spans 12 amino acids. DNA for the CDR3: TGCGCCAGCAGCCCATATTTAGATGAGCAGTTCTTC. Translating gives CASSPYLDEQFF.